This entry lists 13 T cell receptor beta chains sequenced from one sample in a study of spatial heterogeneity in lung cancer. The study, taken as a whole, reports: Tracking of tumor mutation counts was seen in expanded intratumoral alpha and beta TCR counts.

MiXCR was run by TCRdb on the 5' RACE reads, yielding one entry per CDR3 protein. Of around 8,600 distinct CDR3 sequences in the sample, under 7.5% were seen once. The time point: sample taken at primary tumor resection. No antigens are known for them. Here the sequenced sample was lung tumor tissue, taken at surgery. Source of these receptors: a female donor with early-stage non-small cell lung cancer.

As concerns this clonotype: This beta chain lies outside the target of a library built for alpha chains; its clone size means little. The V gene is TRBV24-1, the J gene TRBJ2-1, with D possibly being TRBD2 (5 bases). Trimming pared 4 bases from V and 8 bases from J, leaving 17 bases between. CDR3 length: 15 amino acids. The germline V gene has CDR1 KGHDR and CDR2 SFDVKD. The CDR3 bases are TGTGCCACCAGTGACTCCCCCCCTCTAGCAGATGAGCAGTTCTTC. It encodes CATSDSPPLADEQFF.

At least ten counts were recorded for this clonotype. With the library built for alpha chains, this beta chain is off target and its frequency is not meaningful. V usage is TRBV27 and J usage is TRBJ1-5; D not certain. Looked up from germline, CDR1 is MNHEY and CDR2 is SMNVEV (reference sequence). CDR3 size: 13 residues. V lost 3 bases and J 9 bases, leaving 12 bases between the germline ends. Written as DNA, the CDR3 is TGTGCCAGCAGTTTGCAAAGGGAGACGCCCCAGCATTTT. Its protein is CASSLQRETPQHF.

This clonotype has at least ten counts. With the library built for alpha chains, this beta chain is off target and its frequency is not meaningful. This chain joins TRBV19 and TRBJ2-1; D not resolved. Trimming removed 9 bases from V and 4 bases from J, with 10 bases in between. The CDR3 is 12 amino acids. The germline gives CDR1 LNHDA, CDR2 SQIVND (reference sequence). The CDR3, as DNA: TGTGCCAGCCGGTTAACTTACAATGAGCAGTTCTTC. Protein product: CASRLTYNEQFF.

This clonotype is deemed medium-sized. This beta chain is an unintended read in a library built for alpha chains; its size means little. The V call is TRBV5-1, the J call TRBJ2-2; 8 positions match TRBD1. With 3 bases clipped from V and 4 bases from J, the junction kept 5 bases outside the gene matches. CDR1 SGHRS and CDR2 YFSETQ come from the germline V gene. The CDR3 sequence is 15 residues long. The DNA of the CDR3 is TGCGCCAGCAGCTCGACAGGGGAGGTCACCGGGGAGCTGTTTTTT. Protein product: CASSSTGEVTGELFF.

This clonotype is medium-sized in the sample. In a library made to pick up alpha chains, this beta chain is a stray read with a size that means little. V and J are TRBV2 and TRBJ2-2, with TRBD2 matching over 12 bases. Unmatched junction bases numbered 10, after V lost 4 bases and J lost 4 bases. The CDR3 extends over 18 amino acids. In germline, CDR1 is SNHLY, CDR2 FYNNEI. As DNA, the CDR3 is TGTGCCAGCAGTGCCGGGCCTAGCGGGAGGGCCGGCACCGGGGAGCTGTTTTTT. Translating it yields CASSAGPSGRAGTGELFF.

This clonotype rates as medium-sized. This beta chain slipped into a library made for alpha chains as a stray read, so its size is not meaningful. The genes are TRBV28 and TRBJ2-1, with unresolved D. Trimming cost V 6 bases and J 6 bases, with 15 bases left between them. This CDR3 is built from 14 residues. Germline CDR1 is MDHEN and CDR2 is SYDVKM. The CDR3: CASSSPATPNEQFF. The CDR3 nucleotides are TGTGCCAGCAGCTCCCCTGCCACTCCCAATGAGCAGTTCTTC.

This clonotype was seen many times. This beta chain is an off-target read within a library intended for alpha chains, so its frequency means little. The chain recombines TRBV2 with TRBJ2-7; D is undetermined. The length of the CDR3 is 11 residues. Trimming shortened V by 8 bases and J by 5 bases, and 10 bases separated the two germline ends. In germline, CDR1 is SNHLY, CDR2 FYNNEI. The chain's CDR3 is CASFSTNEQYF. The DNA for the CDR3 is TGTGCCAGCTTCTCTACAAACGAGCAGTACTTC.

In its sample, this clonotype ranks as medium-sized. Found in a library prepared for alpha chains, this beta chain is an off-target read, and its abundance has little meaning. The CDR3 DNA is TGTGCCAGCTCACCTCGACAGGGGGCGCTTGGCACTGAAGCTTTCTTT. Translation: CASSPRQGALGTEAFF. This chain uses TRBV18 with TRBJ1-1, with 10 bases lining up with TRBD1. Germline assignment: CDR1 KGHSH and CDR2 LQKENI. The CDR3 length is 16 residues. V trimming: 3 bases; J trimming: 4 bases; junction bases outside the gene matches: 8.

This clonotype has a count of ten or more. Found in a library prepared for alpha chains, this beta chain is an off-target read, and its abundance has little meaning. The rearrangement joins TRBV5-1 to TRBJ2-2, with TRBD2 matching 9 bases. V trimming: 0 bases; J trimming: 0 bases; junction bases outside the gene matches: 3. The germline CDR1 and CDR2 sequences are SGHRS and YFSETQ. The CDR3 covers 17 residues. CDR3: CASSLVPSGTNTGELFF. The DNA for the CDR3 is TGCGCCAGCAGCTTGGTACCTAGCGGGACGAACACCGGGGAGCTGTTTTTT.

In this sample, this clonotype is medium-sized. This beta chain is off target for a library built for alpha chains, so its abundance means little. The chain links TRBV11-2 to TRBJ1-2, with 9 bases fitting TRBD1. Trimming took 3 bases from V and 8 from J; bases not matched to a gene: 4. CDR3 size: 13 residues. CDR1 is SGHAT, CDR2 FQNNGV, per germline. The chain's CDR3 is CASSLGQGNGYTF. CDR3 sequence (DNA): TGTGCCAGCAGCTTGGGACAGGGAAACGGCTACACCTTC.

This clonotype counts as medium-sized (0.01 to 0.1%). Because the library targeted alpha chains, this beta chain is an off-target read whose size means little. This chain joins TRBV28 and TRBJ2-1, with 9 positions matching TRBD2. Trimming cost V 6 bases and J 0 bases; bases outside gene matches: 9. Germline lookup yields CDR1 MDHEN and CDR2 SYDVKM. This CDR3 contains 17 residues. In nucleotides, the CDR3 is TGTGCCAGCAGACCCACGGGACTAGCTGACTCCTACAATGAGCAGTTCTTC. Its protein product is CASRPTGLADSYNEQFF.

This clonotype is deemed medium-sized (0.01 to 0.1%). This beta chain lies outside the target of a library built for alpha chains; its clone size means little. The gene calls are TRBV12-3 or TRBV12-4 and TRBJ1-5; no firm D call. V lost 7 bases and J 0 bases, leaving 7 bases between the germline ends. This CDR3 contains 13 residues. CDR3 DNA sequence: TGTGCCAGCACGCGGGGTAGCAATCAGCCCCAGCATTTT. Encoded protein: CASTRGSNQPQHF.

This clonotype was seen repeatedly, ten times or more. Since it is a stray read in a library aimed at alpha chains, this beta chain has a size that is not meaningful. The V gene is TRBV12-3 or TRBV12-4, the J gene TRBJ1-5; possibly TRBD1 for D (5 bases). The CDR3 runs to 17 residues. With 5 bases removed from V and 0 bases from J, the gap between germline ends came to 17 bases. CDR3 sequence (DNA): TGTGCCAGCAGTGGGGGTCCCGGGATTTATAGCAATCAGCCCCAGCATTTT. It is translated as CASSGGPGIYSNQPQHF.